Below are 5 T cell receptor beta chains sequenced from a single sample in a study of patients and donors after allogeneic stem cell transplantation. TCRdb called the RT-PCR reads again in MiXCR, with one record for every CDR3 protein. The data contain fewer than 95,000 distinct CDR3 sequences, approximately 5.2% of them singletons. Input material: blood, either unsorted or a sorted T cell fraction (not recorded which). The receptors stem from a human donor who was either an allogeneic HSCT recipient or a stem cell or donor lymphocyte infusion donor (not recorded which). It is not recorded whose cells these are; they may come from a transplant donor.

V gene TRBV10-1 combines with J gene TRBJ2-7; D is uncertain. V was cut by 4 bases and J by 3 bases, with 10 bases left in between. This CDR3 contains 13 residues. Germline lookup yields CDR1 WNHNN and CDR2 SYGVQD (reference sequence). The CDR3 loop is CASSAGASYEQYF. DNA for the CDR3: TGCGCCAGCAGTGCTGGAGCGAGCTACGAGCAGTACTTC.

This clonotype has at least ten counts. V gene TRBV5-1 combines with J gene TRBJ2-7; 7 positions agree with TRBD2. The V and J ends lost 4 bases and 7 bases, in that order; junction bases with no gene match: 14. This CDR3 has 15 amino acids. CDR1 SGHRS and CDR2 YFSETQ come from the germline V gene. The CDR3 protein is CASSPVRGTSIEQYF. In nucleotides, the CDR3 is TGCGCCAGCAGCCCGGTGCGGGGGACGAGCATTGAGCAGTACTTC.

This clonotype has at least ten counts. The V call is TRBV7-8, the J call TRBJ2-5, with a possible D match to TRBD2 (6 bases). There are 14 residues in the CDR3. The germline V gene encodes CDR1 SGHVS and CDR2 FQNEAQ. Trimming took 5 bases from V and 4 from J, leaving 14 bases between them. The CDR3 protein is CASSRGGIGETQYF. The CDR3 coding sequence is TGTGCCAGCAGCCGCGGCGGGATCGGAGAGACCCAGTACTTC.

Remarks on this clonotype: Just one base apart from a much larger clone, this may be a read error. The chain carries TRBV4-1 and TRBJ2-7; 7 bases map to TRBD2. Germline V gene data show CDR1 as MGHRA and CDR2 as YSYEKL. The CDR3 spans 15 residues. The ends lost 3 bases at V and 1 base at J; junction bases unmatched: 6. The CDR3 nucleotides are TGCGCCAGCAGCCAGGGGTGGGGACTATCCTACGAGCAGTACTTC. As protein: CASSQGWGLSYEQYF.

In its sample, this clonotype was seen many times. V and J are TRBV24-1 and TRBJ1-2; TRBD1 matches 7 bases. The CDR3 runs to 14 residues. Trimming removed 4 bases from V and 4 bases from J; junction bases left unmatched: 5. Germline CDR1 is KGHDR and CDR2 is SFDVKD. CDR3 region: CATSDPGTAYGYTF. The CDR3 nucleotides are TGTGCCACCAGTGACCCGGGGACAGCCTATGGCTACACCTTC.